The 19 T cell receptor beta chains reported below all come from one sample, sequenced in a study of beta chain features in type 1 diabetes. Findings of the study overall: Moderate but significant shortening of TCRB CDR3s was recorded in all four CD4+ subsets from Type 1 diabetes patients.

Their antigens remain unidentified. Expressed TCRB transcripts were sequenced because the isolated RNA had all been reverse transcribed beforehand. TCRdb keeps only in-frame clones here, not all; method: immunoSEQ multiplex PCR. Seen here are more than 300,000 clones, around 10% observed once, and the top ten hold about 0.64%. Specimen: central memory CD4+ T cells from blood. These receptors were taken from a man aged 25 to 40 with type 1 diabetes.

J is TRBJ2-5 and V is TRBV5-4, with D tentatively TRBD2 (6 bases). This CDR3 comprises 14 residues. From germline, CDR1 is SGHNT and CDR2 YYREEE (reference sequence). Trimming pared 4 bases from V and 4 bases from J, leaving 14 bases between. The CDR3 DNA is TGTGCCAGCAGCCAAGATACTAGCCGAGAGACCCAGTACTTC. Amino acids: CASSQDTSRETQYF. The whole variable domain, remainder taken from reference TRBV5-4 and TRBJ2-5, is ETGVTQSPTHLIKTRGQQVTLRCSSQSGHNTVSWYQQALGQGPQFIFQYYREEENGRGNFPPRFSGLQFPNYSSELNVNALELDDSALYLCASSQDTSRETQYFGPGTRLLVL.

This clone came up many times. The chain links TRBV19 to TRBJ1-5; D may be TRBD1 (6 bases). Trimming cost V 3 bases and J 5 bases, with 17 bases left between them. The CDR3 loop spans 16 amino acids. Germline V gene lookup returns CDR1 LNHDA and CDR2 SQIVND (reference sequence). Here the CDR3 DNA reads TGTGCCAGTAGTATGGGGGGCCTCTACCATGATCAGCCCCAGCATTTT. Its protein product is CASSMGGLYHDQPQHF.

This chain links TRBV19 with TRBJ2-7; D unclear. This CDR3 is built from 13 residues. The V end was cut by 5 bases, the J end by 6 bases, with 14 bases between. Germline CDR1 reads LNHDA; CDR2 reads SQIVND (reference sequence). Here the CDR3 reads CASSQATDSEQYF. Here the CDR3 DNA reads TGTGCCAGTAGTCAAGCTACCGATTCCGAGCAGTACTTC.

The rearrangement joins TRBV18 to TRBJ2-6, with D uncertain. The length of the CDR3 is 14 residues. CDR1 is KGHSH and CDR2 is LQKENI in the germline V gene. The V and J ends lost 6 bases and 0 bases respectively, with 6 bases between them. The CDR3 bases are TGTGCCAGCTCCCCTCTCTCTGGGGCCAACGTCCTGACTTTC. Translation: CASSPLSGANVLTF.

This clone was observed a handful of times. This sequence joins TRBV5-4 and TRBJ2-4; D uncertain. Germline V gene data show CDR1 as SGHNT and CDR2 as YYREEE (reference sequence). Trimming cost V 4 bases and J 1 base, with 3 bases left between them. The CDR3 has 12 amino acids. The CDR3 DNA is TGTGCCAGCAGCCTCGCCAAAAACATTCAGTACTTC. Encoded protein: CASSLAKNIQYF.

This clone was found a few times. The chain links TRBV4-2 to TRBJ2-7, with 10 positions matching TRBD1. V was clipped by 4 bases and J by 7 bases; unmatched bases: 16. The CDR3 covers 17 residues. Germline V lookup: CDR1 LGHNA, CDR2 YNFKEQ. CDR3 DNA: TGTGCCAGCAGCCCTAGTATCACGGGACAGGGGTCCGGGGAGCAGTACTTC. Protein: CASSPSITGQGSGEQYF.

The chain joins TRBV9 to TRBJ1-1; D perhaps matches TRBD1 (5 bases). Germline CDR1 reads SGDLS; CDR2 reads YYNGEE. The CDR3 consists of 13 residues. V was clipped by 0 bases and J by 4 bases, with 7 bases between them. The CDR3 reads CASSVERGTEAFF. CDR3 sequence (DNA): TGTGCCAGCAGCGTAGAAAGGGGCACTGAAGCTTTCTTT.

The gene calls are TRBV7-2 and TRBJ2-7; 8 bases align to TRBD1. J was trimmed by 1 base and V by 5 bases; bases with no gene match: 7. Germline assignment: CDR1 SGHTA and CDR2 FQGNSA. The CDR3 runs 15 residues. The CDR3 DNA reads TGTGCCAGCAGCCCCCCCCGACAGGGGTCCTACGAGCAGTACTTC. Translation: CASSPPRQGSYEQYF.

V is TRBV7-3 and J is TRBJ1-2; no clear D gene. The CDR3 sequence is 15 residues long. V was shortened by 6 bases and J by 2 bases, with 16 bases between the two germline ends. The germline V gene encodes CDR1 SGHTA and CDR2 FQGTGA. CDR3 sequence: CASSHKLGANYGYTF. Written as DNA, the CDR3 is TGTGCCAGCAGTCATAAGCTTGGAGCCAACTATGGCTACACCTTC. Variable domain in full (rest from reference TRBV7-3 and TRBJ1-2): GAGVSQTPSNKVTEKGKYVELRCDPISGHTALYWYRQSLGQGPEFLIYFQGTGAADDSGLPNDRFFAVRPEGSVSTLKIQRTERGDSAVYLCASSHKLGANYGYTFGSGTRLTVV.

The chain carries TRBV5-1 and TRBJ1-5, with 8 bases matching TRBD1. This CDR3 is 16 amino acids long. CDR1 and CDR2 from the germline V gene are SGHRS and YFSETQ. Trimming took 4 bases from V and 4 from J; bases not matched to a gene: 10. CDR3 in amino acids: CASSRGGQELNQPQHF. In DNA, the CDR3 is TGCGCCAGCAGCCGAGGGGGACAGGAGCTTAATCAGCCCCAGCATTTT.

The V gene is TRBV10-1, the J gene TRBJ2-7; TRBD1 matches 7 bases. Germline CDR1 WNHNN, CDR2 SYGVQD (reference sequence). This CDR3 region has 15 residues. The V segment lost 6 bases and the J segment 3 bases; nucleotides outside the gene matches: 11. Here the CDR3 reads CASSVRQGPYYEQYF. The DNA of the CDR3 is TGCGCCAGCAGCGTAAGACAGGGACCCTACTACGAGCAGTACTTC.

The rearrangement joins TRBV9 to TRBJ2-3, with 7 bases matching TRBD1. The CDR3 has 17 residues. V gave up 4 bases and J gave up 1 base; unmatched junction bases: 12. Germline assignment: CDR1 SGDLS and CDR2 YYNGEE. CDR3 in DNA: TGTGCCAGCAGCAGACCGACCGGTGGGACAGGCACAGATACGCAGTATTTT. Its protein product is CASSRPTGGTGTDTQYF.

DNA of the CDR3: TGTGCCAGCAGCTCCACTCGGGTAGAAGAGACCCAGTACTTC. Translated, it gives CASSSTRVEETQYF. The V call is TRBV7-2, the J call TRBJ2-5; D is unclear. The CDR3 totals 14 residues. V lost 4 bases, J lost 3 bases, and 12 bases lay in between. Per the germline V gene, CDR1 is SGHTA and CDR2 is FQGNSA.

This clone was seen a handful of times. Within the sample, other DNA sequences also encode this same CDR3. The gene calls are TRBV2 and TRBJ2-5; D is undetermined. The CDR3 has 11 amino acids. Trimming removed 7 bases from V and 0 bases from J, with 3 bases in between. Germline V gene data show CDR1 as SNHLY and CDR2 as FYNNEI. The CDR3 bases are TGTGCCAGCAAGGACCAAGAGACCCAGTACTTC. It codes for CASKDQETQYF.

The V and J genes are TRBV4-3 and TRBJ2-1; the D is unclear. Germline values: CDR1 LGHNA, CDR2 YSLEER. Trimming took 1 base from V and 9 from J, leaving 10 bases between them. The CDR3 totals 13 residues. The CDR3, as DNA: TGCGCCAGCAGCCAAGCGGTCGTGGTTGAGCAGTTCTTC. This translates into CASSQAVVVEQFF.

Worth noting for this clone: One base away lies a much larger clone, so this may be a sequencing read error. This chain connects TRBV7-9 to TRBJ2-5; unclear D gene. The DNA end favors TRBJ2-7, so the J call may be wrong. The germline V gene encodes CDR1 SEHNR and CDR2 FQNEAQ (reference sequence). There are 11 residues in the CDR3. In DNA, the CDR3 is TGTGCCAGCAGCTTAGACTACGAGCAGTACTTC. Encoded protein: CASSLDYEQYF.

J is TRBJ2-7 and V is TRBV30; weak D call: TRBD1 (6 bases). The length of the CDR3 is 15 residues. V was clipped by 1 base and J by 3 bases, with 16 bases between them. In germline, CDR1 is GTSNPN, CDR2 SVGIG (reference sequence). In DNA form, the CDR3 reads TGTGCCTGGAGTGCCCTTACAGGGTATTACTACGAGCAGTACTTC. Translation: CAWSALTGYYYEQYF.

This clone has only a few counts. V is TRBV29-1 and J is TRBJ1-5, with TRBD1 matching over 7 bases. The germline V gene has CDR1 SQVTM and CDR2 ANQGSEA. The V gene end was trimmed by 6 bases and the J gene end by 6 bases; junction bases not matched to a gene: 14. CDR3 size: 15 residues. This CDR3 is CSVSKGAGAGQPQHF. CDR3 DNA sequence: TGCAGCGTCAGCAAGGGGGCAGGGGCGGGTCAGCCCCAGCATTTT.

This rearrangement joins TRBV5-1 to TRBJ2-7; D may match TRBD1 or TRBD2 (5 bases each). The CDR3 runs to 16 residues. The germline gives CDR1 SGHRS, CDR2 YFSETQ. Trimming stripped 4 bases from V and 0 bases from J, with 17 bases between. CDR3 protein: CASSPNPGTDSYEQYF. CDR3 nucleotides: TGCGCCAGCAGCCCCAATCCCGGGACGGACTCCTACGAGCAGTACTTC.